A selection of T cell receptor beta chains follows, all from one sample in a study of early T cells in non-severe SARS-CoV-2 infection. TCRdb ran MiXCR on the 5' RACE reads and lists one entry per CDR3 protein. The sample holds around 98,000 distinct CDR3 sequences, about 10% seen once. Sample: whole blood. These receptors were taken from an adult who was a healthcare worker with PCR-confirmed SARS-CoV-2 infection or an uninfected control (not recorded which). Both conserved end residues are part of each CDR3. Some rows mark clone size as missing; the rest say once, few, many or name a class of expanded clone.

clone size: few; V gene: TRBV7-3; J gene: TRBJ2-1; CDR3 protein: CASSLRGGSYNEQFF
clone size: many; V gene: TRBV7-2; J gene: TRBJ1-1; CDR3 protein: CASSLQWTEAFF
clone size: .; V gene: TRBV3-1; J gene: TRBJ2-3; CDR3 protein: CASSPIRGPIAQYF
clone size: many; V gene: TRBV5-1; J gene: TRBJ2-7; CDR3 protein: CASSLYGGESYEQYF
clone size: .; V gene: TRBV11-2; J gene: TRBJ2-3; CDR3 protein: CASSQTPDRRTDTQYF
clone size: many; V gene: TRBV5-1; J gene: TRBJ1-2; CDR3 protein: CASSLQGTFPFGRGYTF
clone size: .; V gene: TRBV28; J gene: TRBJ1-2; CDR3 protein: CASSSRTGSYYGYTF
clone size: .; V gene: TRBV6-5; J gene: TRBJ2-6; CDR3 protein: CASSYSGQGISGANVLTF
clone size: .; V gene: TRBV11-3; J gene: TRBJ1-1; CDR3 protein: CASSTGRTGRTTEAFF
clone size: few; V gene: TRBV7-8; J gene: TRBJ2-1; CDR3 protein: CASSLRAHLSGSYNEQFF
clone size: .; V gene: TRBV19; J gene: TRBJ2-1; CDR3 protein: CASSIKPAGTSARDEQFF
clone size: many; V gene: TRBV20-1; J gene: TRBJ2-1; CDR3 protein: CSASSLAEIYDEQFF
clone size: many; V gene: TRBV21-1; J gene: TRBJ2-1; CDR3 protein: CASKGGFGANEQFF
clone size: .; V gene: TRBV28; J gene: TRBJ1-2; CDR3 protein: CASSLSVPPAGYTF
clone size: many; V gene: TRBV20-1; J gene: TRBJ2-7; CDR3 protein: CSADGRPGGEQYF
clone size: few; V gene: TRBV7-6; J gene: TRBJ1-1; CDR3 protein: CASSEVMGTEAFF
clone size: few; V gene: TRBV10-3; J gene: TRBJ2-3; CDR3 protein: CAISDTGGRTDTQYF
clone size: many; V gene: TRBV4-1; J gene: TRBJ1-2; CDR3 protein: CASSQESSANYGYTF
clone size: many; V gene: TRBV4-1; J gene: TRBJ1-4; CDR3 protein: CASSQDRGQAREKNCFF
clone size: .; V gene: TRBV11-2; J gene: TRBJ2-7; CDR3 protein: CASSPRGGGAKDYEQYF
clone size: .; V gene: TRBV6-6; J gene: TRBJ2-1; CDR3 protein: CASSSERGGQSVLNNEQFF
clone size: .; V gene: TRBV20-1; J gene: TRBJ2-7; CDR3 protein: CSARSELAGGQEQYF
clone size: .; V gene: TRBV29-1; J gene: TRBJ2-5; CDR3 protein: CSVEGYRHQETQYF
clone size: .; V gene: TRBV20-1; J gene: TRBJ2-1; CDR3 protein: CSARGQGRANEQFF
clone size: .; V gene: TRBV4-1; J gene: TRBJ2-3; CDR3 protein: CATGTGGADTQYF
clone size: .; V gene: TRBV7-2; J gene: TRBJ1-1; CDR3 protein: CASSLDHASTEAFF
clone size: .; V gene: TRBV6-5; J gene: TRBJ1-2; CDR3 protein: CASTSAGQGALGYTF